Shown below are 28 T cell receptor beta chains from a single sample sequenced in a study of shared clonotypes between healthy human individuals. Assay used: immunoSEQ multiplex PCR; TCRdb lists only in-frame clones, some missing. The sample consists of roughly 2.5 million clones, over 85% of them appearing once. The sequencing input was naive CD4+ T cells sorted from blood. Subset specified: CD45RA+ positively selected. All receptors come from a man aged 18 to 30 in good health.

The CDR3 region has the DNA TGCGCCAGCCGTTCCCCGGGGATTTTCCCTGGCTACACCTTC. It encodes CASRSPGIFPGYTF. The chain has TRBV5-1 and TRBJ1-2, with D unclear. Trimming stripped 7 bases from V and 7 bases from J, with 20 bases between. Germline assignment: CDR1 SGHRS and CDR2 YFSETQ. The CDR3 has 14 residues.

V usage is TRBV6-6 and J usage is TRBJ1-5; weak D call: TRBD1 (6 bases). The CDR3 has 13 residues. Germline loops: CDR1 MNHNY, CDR2 SVGAGI (reference sequence). Trimming left V 5 bases short and J 6 bases short, with 11 bases between. DNA of the CDR3: TGTGCCAGCAGTCCAGGGGTGCCTCAGCCCCAGCATTTT. It codes for CASSPGVPQPQHF.

There are a few counts of this clone. The rearrangement uses TRBV4-1 and TRBJ2-2; no reliable D call. Germline CDR1 reads MGHRA; CDR2 reads YSYEKL. The CDR3 has 14 amino acids. Between the trimmed V and J ends, which lost 1 base and 6 bases, there was a span of 9 bases. This chain's CDR3 is CASSQVLVAGELFF. For the CDR3, the DNA is TGCGCCAGCAGCCAAGTGCTCGTTGCCGGGGAGCTGTTTTTT.

The sample holds one count of this clone. This chain joins TRBV10-3 and TRBJ2-1; TRBD2 matches at 12 bases. The V and J ends lost 5 bases and 9 bases, in that order; junction bases with no gene match: 8. The CDR3 extends over 15 amino acids. Germline V gene lookup returns CDR1 ENHRY and CDR2 SYGVKD. The CDR3 region has the DNA TGTGCCATCAGTCCCCTAGCGGGAGGGCCGGCTGAGCAGTTCTTC. It specifies CAISPLAGGPAEQFF.

The gene calls are TRBV2 and TRBJ2-7; TRBD1 matches 7 bases. With 8 bases clipped from V and 2 bases from J, the junction kept 6 bases outside the gene matches. CDR1 is SNHLY, CDR2 FYNNEI, per germline. This CDR3 comprises 13 residues. The CDR3 coding sequence is TGTGCCAGCTGGGACAGTGGTCCCTACGAGCAGTACTTC. Protein product: CASWDSGPYEQYF.

On this clone itself: The junction and the germline gene differ at one end; a read error may be behind it. Other DNA sequences from this sample encode an identical CDR3 as well. The chain has TRBV7-2 and TRBJ2-1; 9 bases align to TRBD2. Germline CDR1 and CDR2: SGHTA and FQGNSA. This CDR3 spans 15 amino acids. CDR3 DNA: TGTGCCAGCAGCCTAGCGGGATCCTCCTACAATGAGCAGTTCTTC. Its translation is CASSLAGSSYNEQFF.

This clone has a single count. V and J are TRBV28 and TRBJ1-1; possibly TRBD1 for D (5 bases). The CDR3 is 16 amino acids. Germline loops: CDR1 MDHEN, CDR2 SYDVKM. With 2 bases removed from V and 1 base from J, the gap between germline ends came to 14 bases. The CDR3 sequence: CASSLLAGQSNTEAFF. CDR3 DNA sequence: TGTGCCAGCAGTTTACTAGCCGGACAATCGAACACTGAAGCTTTCTTT. Full variable domain (rest looked up from reference TRBV28 and TRBJ1-1): DVKVTQSSRYLVKRTGEKVFLECVQDMDHENMFWYRQDPGLGLRLIYFSYDVKMKEKGDIPEGYSVSREKKERFSLILESASTNQTSMYLCASSLLAGQSNTEAFFGQGTRLTVV.

This chain joins TRBV5-1 and TRBJ2-5; 10 nucleotides line up with TRBD2. The CDR3 covers 17 residues. Germline CDR1 is SGHRS and CDR2 is YFSETQ. Trimming removed 0 bases from V and 1 base from J; junction bases left unmatched: 6. CDR3 sequence reads: CASSLAGASGGQETQYF. DNA for the CDR3: TGCGCCAGCAGCTTGGCGGGGGCTAGCGGGGGCCAAGAGACCCAGTACTTC.

The chain joins TRBV7-2 to TRBJ1-2; 7 bases align to TRBD1. Germline CDR1 SGHTA, CDR2 FQGNSA. The CDR3 sequence is 13 residues long. Trimming removed 4 bases from V and 1 base from J; junction bases left unmatched: 0. DNA of the CDR3: TGTGCCAGCAGCTGGGACAGTAACTATGGCTACACCTTC. It is translated as CASSWDSNYGYTF. The full variable domain, in which reference TRBV7-2 and TRBJ1-2 provide the parts outside the CDR3, is GAGVSQSPSNKVTEKGKDVELRCDPISGHTALYWYRQSLGQGLEFLIYFQGNSAPDKSGLPSDRFSAERTGGSVSTLTIQRTQQEDSAVYLCASSWDSNYGYTFGSGTRLTVV.

The rearrangement uses TRBV4-3 and TRBJ2-3; 7 bases are shared with TRBD1. Germline V gene lookup returns CDR1 LGHNA and CDR2 YSLEER. This CDR3 has 15 amino acids. V lost 4 bases, J lost 2 bases, and 6 bases stayed unmatched. The CDR3 sequence: CASSRGQAYTDTQYF. The CDR3 DNA sequence: TGCGCCAGCAGCCGAGGACAGGCGTACACAGATACGCAGTATTTT.

V gene TRBV4-1 combines with J gene TRBJ2-3; TRBD1 matches 7 bases. CDR1 MGHRA and CDR2 YSYEKL come from the germline V gene. Trimming took 4 bases from V and 1 from J; bases not matched to a gene: 5. The CDR3 extends over 15 amino acids. Here the CDR3 reads CASSLTGTGTDTQYF. In nucleotides, the CDR3 is TGCGCCAGCAGCCTTACCGGGACAGGCACAGATACGCAGTATTTT.

This chain uses TRBV5-1 with TRBJ2-7; weak D call: TRBD1 (5 bases). The CDR3 sequence is 13 residues long. CDR1 is SGHRS, CDR2 YFSETQ, per germline. V lost 4 bases and J 13 bases, leaving 21 bases between the germline ends. As DNA, the CDR3 is TGCGCCAGCAGCCCACTTACTCAGGACAATGGATACTTC. Its protein is CASSPLTQDNGYF.

There are a few counts of this clone. Other DNA sequences from this sample encode an identical CDR3 as well. The chain couples TRBV29-1 to TRBJ1-1; D perhaps matches TRBD1 (5 bases). The CDR3 runs to 11 residues. Between the trimmed V and J ends, which lost 4 bases and 4 bases, there was a span of 7 bases. Germline lookup yields CDR1 SQVTM and CDR2 ANQGSEA. The CDR3 spells CSVAGVTEAFF. Here the CDR3 DNA reads TGCAGCGTTGCGGGGGTCACTGAAGCTTTCTTT.

The CDR3 DNA reads TGTGCCAGCAGCTTAGTACGGTTTCAGCATGAGCAGTTCTTC. Translating it yields CASSLVRFQHEQFF. The chain recombines TRBV7-2 with TRBJ2-1; D unresolved. The V and J ends lost 1 base and 8 bases respectively, with 12 bases between them. Looked up from germline, CDR1 is SGHTA and CDR2 is FQGNSA. The CDR3 has 14 amino acids.

This rearrangement joins TRBV30 to TRBJ2-7, with TRBD1 matching over 7 bases. CDR1 and CDR2 from the germline V gene are GTSNPN and SVGIG (reference sequence). The CDR3 consists of 11 residues. Losses at the gene ends were 0 bases for V and 9 bases for J; bases not matched to a gene: 2. The chain's CDR3 is CAWSVRQGQYF. DNA of the CDR3: TGTGCCTGGAGTGTAAGACAGGGGCAGTACTTC.

This clone appeared once. The chain couples TRBV9 to TRBJ2-2; D remains unclear. Per the germline V gene, CDR1 is SGDLS and CDR2 is YYNGEE. This CDR3 is 16 amino acids long. V was trimmed by 1 base and J by 3 bases, leaving 13 bases between them. CDR3 DNA: TGTGCCAGCAGCGTAATGGTCCGGGCGGACACCGGGGAGCTGTTTTTT. Amino acids: CASSVMVRADTGELFF.

The chain recombines TRBV7-2 with TRBJ2-5, with D uncertain. This CDR3 is built from 13 residues. Germline values: CDR1 SGHTA, CDR2 FQGNSA. Between the trimmed V and J ends, which lost 5 bases and 0 bases, there was a span of 7 bases. CDR3 in DNA: TGTGCCAGCAGCGTCTATCACCAAGAGACCCAGTACTTC. This sequence encodes CASSVYHQETQYF.

The rearrangement joins TRBV19 to TRBJ1-5; no definite D call. This CDR3 contains 16 residues. Looked up from germline, CDR1 is LNHDA and CDR2 is SQIVND (reference sequence). Trimming stripped 3 bases from V and 3 bases from J, with 15 bases between. The CDR3 coding sequence is TGTGCCAGTAGTATTGGGCAGCAGATCCCCAATCAGCCCCAGCATTTT. The encoded protein is CASSIGQQIPNQPQHF.

On this clone: The same CDR3 is also encoded by other DNA sequences in this sample. This chain joins TRBV30 and TRBJ2-2, with TRBD2 matching over 9 bases. Germline assignment: CDR1 GTSNPN and CDR2 SVGIG (reference sequence). V lost 4 bases to trimming and J lost 8 bases; unmatched junction nucleotides: 14. The CDR3 has 16 residues. The CDR3 nucleotides read TGTGCCTGGATCAGTGTAGCGGGAGCCCTTTCAGGGGAGCTGTTTTTT. Its translation is CAWISVAGALSGELFF.

The J gene is TRBJ2-7, the V gene TRBV15; a possible D gene is TRBD2 (6 bases). This CDR3 is 15 amino acids long. V dropped 0 bases and J dropped 1 base, with 10 bases sitting between them. The germline V gene has CDR1 LNHNV and CDR2 YYDKDF (reference sequence). CDR3 in DNA: TGTGCCACCAGCAGAGAGGAGGGACGGTCCTACGAGCAGTACTTC. This sequence encodes CATSREEGRSYEQYF.

A note on this clone: This CDR3 is also generated by other DNA sequences in the sample. This chain joins TRBV10-3 and TRBJ1-5; D is unclear. This CDR3 comprises 13 residues. The V gene lost 2 bases and the J gene lost 0 bases, with 2 bases spanning the gap. CDR1 is ENHRY, CDR2 SYGVKD, per germline. CDR3 loop: CAISEDSNQPQHF. Written as DNA, the CDR3 is TGTGCCATCAGTGAGGATAGCAATCAGCCCCAGCATTTT.

The genes are TRBV7-2 and TRBJ2-6; tentatively, D is TRBD2 (5 bases). The CDR3 runs 15 residues. Germline-derived CDR1 and CDR2 are SGHTA and FQGNSA. Trimming shortened V by 8 bases and J by 0 bases, and 11 bases separated the two germline ends. CDR3 sequence reads: CASPESGSGANVLTF. The CDR3 DNA is TGTGCCAGCCCAGAGAGCGGCTCTGGGGCCAACGTCCTGACTTTC.

The genes are TRBV5-1 and TRBJ2-7; 8 nucleotides line up with TRBD2. Trimming at V came to 4 bases and at J to 2 bases, leaving 8 bases not matched to a gene. Germline V gene sequence: CDR1 SGHRS, CDR2 YFSETQ. The CDR3 is 15 residues long. The CDR3 here is CASSGTGGYTYEQYF. The CDR3 DNA reads as TGCGCCAGCAGCGGGACGGGAGGGTATACCTACGAGCAGTACTTC.

CDR3 DNA sequence: TGTGCCAGCAGCGCCCTCACGGGGGCAGATACGCAGTATTTT. The encoded protein is CASSALTGADTQYF. The chain carries TRBV9 and TRBJ2-3, with TRBD2 as a possible D gene (6 bases). The CDR3 is made up of 14 amino acids. Germline CDR1 SGDLS, CDR2 YYNGEE. Trimming removed 3 bases at V and 4 bases at J, with 12 bases between.

The genes are TRBV5-1 and TRBJ2-5; no firm D call. Trimming removed 0 bases at V and 1 base at J, with 10 bases between. This CDR3 spans 15 amino acids. CDR1 is SGHRS and CDR2 is YFSETQ in the germline V gene. CDR3 amino acids: CASSLGMASQETQYF. CDR3 bases: TGCGCCAGCAGCTTGGGCATGGCTAGCCAAGAGACCCAGTACTTC.

V is TRBV28 and J is TRBJ1-2; D might be TRBD1 (6 bases). The CDR3 extends over 13 amino acids. Germline CDR1 is MDHEN and CDR2 is SYDVKM. V lost 8 bases and J 14 bases, leaving 24 bases between the germline ends. CDR3 sequence: CASPLPPRGVSTF. The CDR3 nucleotides read TGTGCCAGCCCCTTACCCCCAAGGGGGGTTTCAACCTTC.

As concerns this clone: The sample has other DNA sequences that encode this CDR3 too. V usage is TRBV5-1 and J usage is TRBJ1-1; TRBD1 is a possible D gene (6 bases). The ends were cut back, 3 bases at V and 5 bases at J, with 11 bases in the middle. CDR1 SGHRS and CDR2 YFSETQ come from the germline V gene. The CDR3 loop spans 13 amino acids. The CDR3 loop is CASSSEGGTEAFF. CDR3 DNA: TGCGCCAGCAGCTCGGAAGGGGGAACTGAAGCTTTCTTT.

The chain employs TRBV4-3 and TRBJ1-2; maybe TRBD1 (5 bases). Between the trimmed V and J ends, which lost 0 bases and 4 bases, there was a span of 6 bases. The V gene's germline CDR1 is LGHNA and CDR2 YSLEER. The CDR3 sequence is 13 residues long. The CDR3 sequence: CASSQERGYGYTF. The CDR3 region has the DNA TGCGCCAGCAGCCAAGAAAGGGGCTATGGCTACACCTTC.